Below are 18 T cell receptor beta chains sequenced from a single sample in a study of cytomegalovirus exposure and HLA in healthy donors. The PCR made use of 60 Vbeta and 13 Jbeta primers. The data were produced by immunoSEQ multiplex PCR, yet TCRdb's version contains in-frame clones alone and is incomplete. The table has roughly 100,000 clones, roughly 82% seen once. Input material: PBMCs. These receptors were taken from a man between 50 and 59 years old in good health and CMV-seronegative.

This chain connects TRBV15 to TRBJ2-1; 7 bases are shared with TRBD1. This CDR3 region has 16 residues. V lost 0 bases, J lost 4 bases, and 6 bases stayed unmatched. Germline values: CDR1 LNHNV, CDR2 YYDKDF (reference sequence). The CDR3 here is CATSRDRDRSYNEQFF. The DNA of the CDR3 is TGTGCCACCAGCAGAGACCGGGACAGATCGTACAATGAGCAGTTCTTC.

The chain uses TRBV5-1 and TRBJ2-3, with D uncertain. CDR3 size: 16 residues. CDR1 SGHRS and CDR2 YFSETQ come from the germline V gene. Trimming removed 0 bases at V and 0 bases at J, with 11 bases between. In DNA, the CDR3 is TGCGCCAGCAGCTTGGTGGCTCCGATAAGCACAGATACGCAGTATTTT. It encodes CASSLVAPISTDTQYF.

The CDR3 DNA sequence: TGCGCCAGCAGCTTGGAAGCGGGAATCTACTACAATGAGCAGTTCTTC. Its protein is CASSLEAGIYYNEQFF. V and J are TRBV5-1 and TRBJ2-1, with TRBD2 identical over 7 bases. V gave up 0 bases and J gave up 3 bases; unmatched junction bases: 6. Germline loops: CDR1 SGHRS, CDR2 YFSETQ. The CDR3 has 16 amino acids. Together with reference TRBV5-1 and TRBJ2-1, the CDR3 gives the full variable domain: KAGVTQTPRYLIKTRGQQVTLSCSPISGHRSVSWYQQTPGQGLQFLFEYFSETQRNKGNFPGRFSGRQFSNSRSEMNVSTLELGDSALYLCASSLEAGIYYNEQFFGPGTRLTVL.

The chain joins TRBV4-1 to TRBJ2-3; D might be TRBD1 (6 bases). The CDR3 has 15 residues. Trimming left V 2 bases short and J 3 bases short, with 12 bases between. CDR1 is MGHRA and CDR2 is YSYEKL in the germline V gene. The CDR3 spells CASSQRRTATDTQYF. The DNA for the CDR3 is TGCGCCAGCAGCCAACGACGGACAGCGACAGATACGCAGTATTTT.

This chain connects TRBV20-1 to TRBJ2-1; no definite D call. The CDR3 contains 10 residues. Trimming took 3 bases from V and 10 from J, leaving 7 bases between them. Per the germline V gene, CDR1 is DFQATT and CDR2 is SNEGSKA (reference sequence). CDR3 nucleotide sequence: TGCAGTGCTAGTCTTCGGGAGCAGTTCTTC. This translates into CSASLREQFF.

The rearrangement uses TRBV30 and TRBJ1-2; tentative D call: TRBD1 (6 bases). Trimming removed 2 bases from V and 8 bases from J, with 18 bases in between. The CDR3 runs to 14 residues. The germline V gene encodes CDR1 GTSNPN and CDR2 SVGIG (reference sequence). The CDR3 DNA reads TGTGCCTGGAGTAGGACAGACCCTTTGGACGGCTACACCTTC. It codes for CAWSRTDPLDGYTF.

This chain uses TRBV19 with TRBJ1-6; 11 nucleotides match TRBD1. Germline CDR1 is LNHDA and CDR2 is SQIVND (reference sequence). J was trimmed by 6 bases and V by 4 bases; bases with no gene match: 8. The CDR3 runs 17 residues. CDR3 coding DNA: TGTGCCAGTAGTACCTCACCCGGGACAGGGGGTAATTCACCCCTCCACTTT. This encodes CASSTSPGTGGNSPLHF.

V and J are TRBV19 and TRBJ2-3; TRBD1 is a possible D gene (6 bases). Between the trimmed V and J ends, which lost 5 bases and 6 bases, there was a span of 9 bases. From germline, CDR1 is LNHDA and CDR2 SQIVND (reference sequence). CDR3 length: 12 amino acids. The CDR3: CASSLQGDTQYF. The CDR3 DNA reads TGTGCCAGTAGTCTCCAGGGGGATACGCAGTATTTT.

This clone was detected a few times. V usage is TRBV19 and J usage is TRBJ1-2; D gene unclear. The CDR3 has 14 residues. The V end lost 4 bases, the J end lost 8 bases, and 17 bases lay between the germline ends. The germline CDR1 and CDR2 sequences are LNHDA and SQIVND (reference sequence). The CDR3 sequence: CASSKWADQAGYTF. DNA of the CDR3: TGTGCCAGTAGTAAGTGGGCCGACCAGGCGGGCTACACCTTC.

The J gene is TRBJ2-5, the V gene TRBV7-9; 7 bases fit TRBD1. Germline assignment: CDR1 SEHNR and CDR2 FQNEAQ (reference sequence). V gave up 1 base and J gave up 5 bases; unmatched junction bases: 7. The CDR3 has 15 amino acids. For the CDR3, the DNA is TGTGCCAGCAGCTTAGATCAGGGGGTGATGGAGACCCAGTACTTC. Its protein product is CASSLDQGVMETQYF. Supplemented by reference TRBV7-9 and TRBJ2-5, the full variable domain reads DTGVSQNPRHKITKRGQNVTFRCDPISEHNRLYWYRQTLGQGPEFLTYFQNEAQLEKSRLLSDRFSAERPKGSFSTLEIQRTEQGDSAMYLCASSLDQGVMETQYFGPGTRLLVL.

The CDR3 region is CSVEAPVRETQYF. The CDR3 DNA is TGCAGCGTTGAAGCCCCGGTTCGGGAGACCCAGTACTTC. This chain connects TRBV29-1 to TRBJ2-5; no clear D gene. V was shortened by 1 base and J by 5 bases, with 11 bases between the two germline ends. Germline CDR1 reads SQVTM; CDR2 reads ANQGSEA. The CDR3 contains 13 residues.

The rearrangement links TRBV6-5 to TRBJ1-2; 8 bases agree with TRBD1. The CDR3 has 15 residues. CDR1 MNHEY and CDR2 SVGAGI come from the germline V gene. V lost 2 bases to trimming and J lost 6 bases; unmatched junction nucleotides: 8. The CDR3 here is CASSYHRTGKDGYTF. The CDR3 DNA reads as TGTGCCAGCAGTTACCACAGGACAGGGAAGGATGGCTACACCTTC.

The rearrangement joins TRBV28 to TRBJ2-5, with D possibly TRBD1 on 6 matching bases. V gave up 4 bases and J gave up 2 bases, with 11 bases separating them. There are 14 residues in the CDR3. CDR1 is MDHEN, CDR2 SYDVKM, per germline. The CDR3 is CASSSQDSQETQYF. The CDR3 nucleotides are TGTGCCAGCAGTTCCCAGGACAGTCAAGAGACCCAGTACTTC.

The chain links TRBV6-1 to TRBJ2-1; 7 nucleotides line up with TRBD2. The length of the CDR3 is 15 residues. The J segment lost 6 bases and the V segment lost 2 bases, leaving 7 bases of the junction unmatched. CDR1 and CDR2 (germline): MNHNS, SASEGT. As DNA, the CDR3 is TGTGCCAGCAGTGAACTGGCGGGGGTGGCCAATGAGCAGTTCTTC. Protein product: CASSELAGVANEQFF.

This chain connects TRBV4-1 to TRBJ1-4; no clear D. Trimming pared 4 bases from V and 8 bases from J, leaving 11 bases between. The CDR3 contains 13 residues. In germline, CDR1 is MGHRA, CDR2 YSYEKL. This chain's CDR3 is CASSLLPREKLFF. CDR3 sequence (DNA): TGCGCCAGCAGCCTACTACCGAGGGAAAAACTGTTTTTT.

V is TRBV25-1 and J is TRBJ2-5; 8 bases are a match to TRBD2. This CDR3 region has 17 residues. The J segment lost 0 bases and the V segment lost 2 bases, leaving 8 bases of the junction unmatched. Germline lookup yields CDR1 MGHDK and CDR2 SYGVNS. CDR3 sequence (DNA): TGTGCCAGCAGTGAAGGCAAGCGGGGGAACTACCAAGAGACCCAGTACTTC. Translated: CASSEGKRGNYQETQYF. The whole variable domain, remainder taken from reference TRBV25-1 and TRBJ2-5, is EADIYQTPRYLVIGTGKKITLECSQTMGHDKMYWYQQDPGMELHLIHYSYGVNSTEKGDLSSESTVSRIRTEHFPLTLESARPSHTSQYLCASSEGKRGNYQETQYFGPGTRLLVL.

V usage is TRBV27 and J usage is TRBJ2-6, with D unclear. The CDR3 has 14 residues. V lost 7 bases to trimming and J lost 0 bases, with 7 bases between them. The V gene's germline CDR1 is MNHEY and CDR2 SMNVEV (reference sequence). Here the CDR3 reads CASTLNSGANVLTF. The DNA for the CDR3 is TGTGCCAGCACCCTTAACTCTGGGGCCAACGTCCTGACTTTC.

This chain connects TRBV19 to TRBJ2-5; tentatively, D is TRBD1 (5 bases). This CDR3 is built from 11 residues. V gave up 10 bases and J gave up 7 bases, with 13 bases separating them. Germline V gene lookup returns CDR1 LNHDA and CDR2 SQIVND (reference sequence). The CDR3 is CATQVAGTQYF. The CDR3 DNA reads as TGTGCCACACAGGTAGCCGGGACCCAGTACTTC.